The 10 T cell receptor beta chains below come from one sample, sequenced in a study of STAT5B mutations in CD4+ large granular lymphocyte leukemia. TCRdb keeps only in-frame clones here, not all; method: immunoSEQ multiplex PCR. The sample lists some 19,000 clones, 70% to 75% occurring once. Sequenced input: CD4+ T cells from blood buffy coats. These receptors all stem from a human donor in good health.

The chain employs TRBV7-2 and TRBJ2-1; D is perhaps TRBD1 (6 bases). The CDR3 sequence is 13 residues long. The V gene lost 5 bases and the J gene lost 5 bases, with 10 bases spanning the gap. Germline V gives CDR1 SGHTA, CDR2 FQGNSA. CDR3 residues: CASSVNRDNEQFF. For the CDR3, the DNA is TGTGCCAGCAGCGTAAACAGGGACAATGAGCAGTTCTTC.

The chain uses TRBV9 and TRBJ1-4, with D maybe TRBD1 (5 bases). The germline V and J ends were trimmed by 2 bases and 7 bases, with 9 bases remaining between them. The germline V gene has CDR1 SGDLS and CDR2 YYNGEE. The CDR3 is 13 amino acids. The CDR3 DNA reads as TGTGCCAGCAGCGTCACAGGTCGTGAAAAACTGTTTTTT. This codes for CASSVTGREKLFF.

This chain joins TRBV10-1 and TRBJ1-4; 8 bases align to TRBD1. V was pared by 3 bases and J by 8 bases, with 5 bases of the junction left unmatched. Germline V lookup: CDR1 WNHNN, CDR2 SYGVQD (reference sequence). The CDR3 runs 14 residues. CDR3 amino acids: CASSDQGAREKLFF. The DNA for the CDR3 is TGCGCCAGCAGTGACCAGGGGGCTCGGGAAAAACTGTTTTTT.

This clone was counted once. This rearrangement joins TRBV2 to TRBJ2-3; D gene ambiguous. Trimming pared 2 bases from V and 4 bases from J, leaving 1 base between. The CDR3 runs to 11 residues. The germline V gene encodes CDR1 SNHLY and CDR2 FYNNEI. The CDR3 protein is CASSEPDTQYF. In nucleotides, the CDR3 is TGTGCCAGCAGTGAACCAGATACGCAGTATTTT.

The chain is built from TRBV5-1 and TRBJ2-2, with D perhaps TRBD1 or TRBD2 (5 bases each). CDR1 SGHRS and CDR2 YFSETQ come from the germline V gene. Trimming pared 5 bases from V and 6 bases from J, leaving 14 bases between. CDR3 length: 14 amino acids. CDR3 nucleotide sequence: TGCGCCAGCAGGGACTCAGGGCAGGCCGGGGAGCTGTTTTTT. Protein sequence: CASRDSGQAGELFF.

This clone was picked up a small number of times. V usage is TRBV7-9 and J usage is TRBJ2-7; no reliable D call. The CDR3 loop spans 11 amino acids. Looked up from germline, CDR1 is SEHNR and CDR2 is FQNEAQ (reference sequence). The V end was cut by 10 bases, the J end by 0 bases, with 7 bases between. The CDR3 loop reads CATTSSYEQYF. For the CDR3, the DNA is TGTGCCACAACGAGCTCCTACGAGCAGTACTTC.

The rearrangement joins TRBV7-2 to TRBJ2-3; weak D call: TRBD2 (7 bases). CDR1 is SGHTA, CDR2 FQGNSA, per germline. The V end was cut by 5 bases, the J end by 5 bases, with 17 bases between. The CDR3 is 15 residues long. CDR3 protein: CASSPPGGGLDTQYF. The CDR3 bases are TGTGCCAGCAGCCCCCCGGGGGGCGGTTTAGATACGCAGTATTTT.

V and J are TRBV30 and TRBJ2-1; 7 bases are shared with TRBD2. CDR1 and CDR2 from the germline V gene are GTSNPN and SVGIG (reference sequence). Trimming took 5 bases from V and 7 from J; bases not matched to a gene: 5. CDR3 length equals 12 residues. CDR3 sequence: CAWGRVWNEQFF. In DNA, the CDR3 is TGTGCCTGGGGGAGGGTTTGGAATGAGCAGTTCTTC.

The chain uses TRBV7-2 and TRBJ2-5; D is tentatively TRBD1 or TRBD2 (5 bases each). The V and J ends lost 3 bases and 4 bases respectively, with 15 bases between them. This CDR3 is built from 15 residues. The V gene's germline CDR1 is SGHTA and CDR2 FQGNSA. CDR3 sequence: CASSLVRVGGETQYF. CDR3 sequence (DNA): TGTGCCAGCAGCTTGGTCAGGGTTGGGGGAGAGACCCAGTACTTC. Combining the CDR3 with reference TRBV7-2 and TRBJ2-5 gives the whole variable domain GAGVSQSPSNKVTEKGKDVELRCDPISGHTALYWYRQSLGQGLEFLIYFQGNSAPDKSGLPSDRFSAERTGGSVSTLTIQRTQQEDSAVYLCASSLVRVGGETQYFGPGTRLLVL.

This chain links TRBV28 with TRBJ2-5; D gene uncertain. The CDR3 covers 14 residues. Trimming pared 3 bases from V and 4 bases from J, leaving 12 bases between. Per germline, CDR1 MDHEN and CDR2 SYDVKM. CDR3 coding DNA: TGTGCCAGCAGTTTCCCCCCCCCGATAGAGACCCAGTACTTC. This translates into CASSFPPPIETQYF. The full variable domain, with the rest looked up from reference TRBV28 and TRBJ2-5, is DVKVTQSSRYLVKRTGEKVFLECVQDMDHENMFWYRQDPGLGLRLIYFSYDVKMKEKGDIPEGYSVSREKKERFSLILESASTNQTSMYLCASSFPPPIETQYFGPGTRLLVL.